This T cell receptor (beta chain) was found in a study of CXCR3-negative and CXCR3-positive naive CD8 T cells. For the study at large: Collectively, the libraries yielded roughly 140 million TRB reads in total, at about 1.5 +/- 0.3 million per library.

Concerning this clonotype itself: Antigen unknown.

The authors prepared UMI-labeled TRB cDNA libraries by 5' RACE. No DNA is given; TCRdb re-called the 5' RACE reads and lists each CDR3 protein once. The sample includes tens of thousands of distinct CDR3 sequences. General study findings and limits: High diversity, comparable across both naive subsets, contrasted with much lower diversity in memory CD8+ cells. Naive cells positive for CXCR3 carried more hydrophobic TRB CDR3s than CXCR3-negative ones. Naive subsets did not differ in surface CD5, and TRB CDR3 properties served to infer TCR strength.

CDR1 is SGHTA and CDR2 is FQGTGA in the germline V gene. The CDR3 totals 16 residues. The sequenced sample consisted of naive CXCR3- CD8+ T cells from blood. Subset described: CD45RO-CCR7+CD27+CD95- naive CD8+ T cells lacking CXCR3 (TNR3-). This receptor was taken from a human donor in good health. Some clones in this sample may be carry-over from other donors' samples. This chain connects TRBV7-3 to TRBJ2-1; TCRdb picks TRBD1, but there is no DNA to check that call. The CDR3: CASSPHHQSAPDEQFF. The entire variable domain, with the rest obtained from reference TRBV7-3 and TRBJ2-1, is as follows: GAGVSQTPSNKVTEKGKYVELRCDPISGHTALYWYRQSLGQGPEFLIYFQGTGAADDSGLPNDRFFAVRPEGSVSTLKIQRTERGDSAVYLCASSPHHQSAPDEQFFGPGTRLTVL.